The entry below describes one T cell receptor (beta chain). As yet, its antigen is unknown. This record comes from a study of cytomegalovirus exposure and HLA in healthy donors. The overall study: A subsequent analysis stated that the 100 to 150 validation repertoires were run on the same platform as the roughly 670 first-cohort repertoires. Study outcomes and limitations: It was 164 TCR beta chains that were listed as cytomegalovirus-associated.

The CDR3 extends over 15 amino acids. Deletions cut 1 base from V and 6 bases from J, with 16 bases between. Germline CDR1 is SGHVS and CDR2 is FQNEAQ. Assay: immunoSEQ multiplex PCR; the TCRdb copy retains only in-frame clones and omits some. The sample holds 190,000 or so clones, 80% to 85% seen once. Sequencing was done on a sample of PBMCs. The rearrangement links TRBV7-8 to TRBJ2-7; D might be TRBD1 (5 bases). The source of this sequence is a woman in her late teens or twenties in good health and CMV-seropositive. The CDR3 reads CASSLDRNPTSEQYF. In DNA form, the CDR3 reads TGTGCCAGCAGCTTAGACAGGAATCCTACGTCCGAGCAGTACTTC.